This T cell receptor beta chain is drawn from a study of T-cell memory formation after mild COVID-19. TCRdb processed the 5' RACE reads anew with MiXCR; each CDR3 protein has one entry. The profile shows a few hundred thousand distinct CDR3 sequences, about a fifth of them singletons. V lost 2 bases, J lost 7 bases, and 6 bases lay in between. Per the germline V gene, CDR1 is SGHDT and CDR2 is YYEEEE. This CDR3 is 12 amino acids long. This clonotype has more than one count but fewer than ten. The clonotype originates from an adult woman who had mild COVID-19 (a few samples of this study predate the infection). Cell type and time point are not known. The J gene is TRBJ2-2, the V gene TRBV5-6; D is undetermined. The specimen was PBMCs or a T cell subset sorted from them (not recorded which). CDR3 DNA sequence: TGTGCCAGCAGCTTTATGGTCGGGGAGCTGTTTTTT. Protein product: CASSFMVGELFF.